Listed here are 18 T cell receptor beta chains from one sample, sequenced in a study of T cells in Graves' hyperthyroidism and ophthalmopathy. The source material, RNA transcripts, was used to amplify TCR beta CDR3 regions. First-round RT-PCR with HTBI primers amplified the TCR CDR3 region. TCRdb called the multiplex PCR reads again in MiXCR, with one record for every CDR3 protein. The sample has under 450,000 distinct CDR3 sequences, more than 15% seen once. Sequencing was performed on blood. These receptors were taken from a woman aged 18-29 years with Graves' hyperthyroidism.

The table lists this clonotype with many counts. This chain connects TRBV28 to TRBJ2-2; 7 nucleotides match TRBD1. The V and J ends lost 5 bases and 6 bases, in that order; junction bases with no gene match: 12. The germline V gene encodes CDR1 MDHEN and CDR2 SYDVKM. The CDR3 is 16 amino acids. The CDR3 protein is CASSPALTGAPGELFF. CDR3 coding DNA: TGTGCCAGCAGTCCCGCCCTTACAGGGGCCCCCGGGGAGCTGTTTTTT. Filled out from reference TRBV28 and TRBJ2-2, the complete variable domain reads DVKVTQSSRYLVKRTGEKVFLECVQDMDHENMFWYRQDPGLGLRLIYFSYDVKMKEKGDIPEGYSVSREKKERFSLILESASTNQTSMYLCASSPALTGAPGELFFGEGSRLTVL.

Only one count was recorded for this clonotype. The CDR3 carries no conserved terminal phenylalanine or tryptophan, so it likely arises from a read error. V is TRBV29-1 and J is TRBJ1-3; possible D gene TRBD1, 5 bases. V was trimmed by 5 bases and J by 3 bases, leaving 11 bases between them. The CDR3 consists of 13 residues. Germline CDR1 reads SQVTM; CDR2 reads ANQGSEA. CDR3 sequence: CSVQRGSGNTIYL. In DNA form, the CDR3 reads TGCAGCGTTCAACGGGGCAGTGGAAACACCATATATCTT.

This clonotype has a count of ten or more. The CDR3 DNA reads as TGTGCCAGCAGCCCGATCACCAGCGGGGGGGCCGATGAGCAGTTCTTC. It specifies CASSPITSGGADEQFF. J is TRBJ2-1 and V is TRBV3-1; TRBD2 matches at 10 bases. The ends lost 4 bases at V and 8 bases at J; junction bases unmatched: 11. This CDR3 region has 16 residues. Germline V CDR1 and CDR2: LGHDT, YNNKEL (reference sequence).

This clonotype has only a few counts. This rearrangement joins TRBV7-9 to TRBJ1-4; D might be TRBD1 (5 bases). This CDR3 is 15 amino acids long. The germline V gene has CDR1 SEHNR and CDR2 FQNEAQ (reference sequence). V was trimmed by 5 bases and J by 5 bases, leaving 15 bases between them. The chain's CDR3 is CASSRPGTRNEKLFF. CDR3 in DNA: TGTGCCAGCAGCCGCCCCGGGACCCGGAATGAAAAACTGTTTTTT.

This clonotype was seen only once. In DNA form, the CDR3 reads TGTGCCAGCACCGCCTACTCCAACTATGGCTACACCTTC. Its protein is CASTAYSNYGYTF. This chain joins TRBV5-4 and TRBJ1-2; no definite D call. The CDR3 extends over 13 amino acids. Germline loops: CDR1 SGHNT, CDR2 YYREEE (reference sequence). The ends were cut back, 6 bases at V and 2 bases at J, with 11 bases in the middle.

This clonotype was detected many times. CDR3 region: CASSLKRGRVETQYF. Here the CDR3 DNA reads TGTGCCAGCAGTTTAAAGAGGGGGCGAGTAGAGACCCAGTACTTC. This chain connects TRBV27 to TRBJ2-5; 7 bases agree with TRBD1. J was trimmed by 4 bases and V by 2 bases; bases with no gene match: 7. Germline CDR1 MNHEY, CDR2 SMNVEV (reference sequence). CDR3 length: 15 amino acids.

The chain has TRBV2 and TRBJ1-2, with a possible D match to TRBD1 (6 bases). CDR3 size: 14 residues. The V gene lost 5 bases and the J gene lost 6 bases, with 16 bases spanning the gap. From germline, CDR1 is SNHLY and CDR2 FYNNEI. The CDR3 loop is CASSNRVRGHGYTF. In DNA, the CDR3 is TGTGCCAGCAGTAACCGGGTCAGGGGACATGGCTACACCTTC.

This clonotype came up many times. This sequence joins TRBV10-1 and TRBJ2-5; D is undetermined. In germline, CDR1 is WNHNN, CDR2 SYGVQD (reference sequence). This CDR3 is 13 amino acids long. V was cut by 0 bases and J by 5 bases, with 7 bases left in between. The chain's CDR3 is CASSESTKETQYF. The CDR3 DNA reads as TGCGCCAGCAGTGAGTCGACGAAGGAGACCCAGTACTTC.

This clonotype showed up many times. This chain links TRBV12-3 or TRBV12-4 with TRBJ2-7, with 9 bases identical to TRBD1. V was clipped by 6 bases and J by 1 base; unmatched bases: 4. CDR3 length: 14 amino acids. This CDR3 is CASSRDRASYEQYF. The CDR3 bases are TGTGCCAGCAGCCGGGACAGGGCTTCCTACGAGCAGTACTTC.

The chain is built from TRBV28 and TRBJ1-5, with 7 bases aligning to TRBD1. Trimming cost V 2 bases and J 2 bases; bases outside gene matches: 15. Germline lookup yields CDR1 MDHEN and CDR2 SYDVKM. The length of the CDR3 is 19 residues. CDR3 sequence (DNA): TGTGCCAGCAGTTTAGATTCCGGGACAGTCAATCGGCGCAATCAGCCCCAGCATTTT. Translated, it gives CASSLDSGTVNRRNQPQHF.

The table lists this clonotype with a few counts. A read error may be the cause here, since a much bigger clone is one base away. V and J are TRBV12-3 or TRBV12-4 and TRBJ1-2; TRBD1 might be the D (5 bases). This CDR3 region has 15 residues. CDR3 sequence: CASSSRHSRDYGYAF. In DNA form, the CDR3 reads TGTGCCAGCAGCTCGAGGCATTCGCGGGACTATGGCTACGCCTTC.

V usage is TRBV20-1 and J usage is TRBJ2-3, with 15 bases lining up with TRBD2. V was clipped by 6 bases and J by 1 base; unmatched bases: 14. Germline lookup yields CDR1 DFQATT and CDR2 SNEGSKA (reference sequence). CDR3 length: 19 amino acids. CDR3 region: CSAESPGTSGGTRTDTQYF. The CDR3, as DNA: TGCAGTGCGGAGTCCCCAGGGACTAGCGGGGGGACCCGCACAGATACGCAGTATTTT.

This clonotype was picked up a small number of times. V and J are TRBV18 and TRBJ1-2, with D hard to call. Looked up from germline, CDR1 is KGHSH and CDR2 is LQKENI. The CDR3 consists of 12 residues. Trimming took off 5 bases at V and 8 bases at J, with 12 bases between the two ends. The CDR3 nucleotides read TGTGCCAGCTCAGACAACCTGGGGGGCTACACCTTC. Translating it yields CASSDNLGGYTF.

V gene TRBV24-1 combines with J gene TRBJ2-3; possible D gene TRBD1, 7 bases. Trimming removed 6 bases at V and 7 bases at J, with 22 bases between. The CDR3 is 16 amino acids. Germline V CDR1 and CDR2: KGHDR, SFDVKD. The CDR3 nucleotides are TGTGCCACCAGTAAAGGATTGGGCAGGGGGGCATATACGCAGTATTTT. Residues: CATSKGLGRGAYTQYF.

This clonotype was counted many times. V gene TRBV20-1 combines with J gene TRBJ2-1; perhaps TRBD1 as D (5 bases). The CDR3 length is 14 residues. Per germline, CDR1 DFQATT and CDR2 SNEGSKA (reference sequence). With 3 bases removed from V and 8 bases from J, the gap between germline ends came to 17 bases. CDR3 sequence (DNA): TGCAGTGCTAGGTCACAGCAGGGTGGCTATGAGCAGTTCTTC. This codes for CSARSQQGGYEQFF.

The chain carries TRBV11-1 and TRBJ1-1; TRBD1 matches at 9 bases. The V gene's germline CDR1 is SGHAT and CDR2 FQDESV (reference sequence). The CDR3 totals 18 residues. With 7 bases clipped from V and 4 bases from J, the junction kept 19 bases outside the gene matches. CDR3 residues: CASTPDPGQGPEGTEAFF. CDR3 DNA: TGTGCCAGCACCCCCGACCCGGGACAGGGCCCCGAGGGCACTGAAGCTTTCTTT.

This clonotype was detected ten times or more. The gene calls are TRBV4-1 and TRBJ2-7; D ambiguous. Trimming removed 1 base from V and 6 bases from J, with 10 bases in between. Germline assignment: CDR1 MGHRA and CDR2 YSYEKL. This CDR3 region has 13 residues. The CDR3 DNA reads TGCGCCAGCAGCCAAGCCCTCCGGTTCGAGCAGTACTTC. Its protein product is CASSQALRFEQYF.

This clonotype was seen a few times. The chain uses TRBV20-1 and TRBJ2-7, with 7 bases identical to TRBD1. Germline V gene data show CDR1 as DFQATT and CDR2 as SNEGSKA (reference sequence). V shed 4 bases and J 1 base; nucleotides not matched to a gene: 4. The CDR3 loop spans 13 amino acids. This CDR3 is CSAKGGSSYEQYF. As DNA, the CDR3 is TGCAGTGCTAAAGGGGGCAGTTCCTACGAGCAGTACTTC.